The 32 T cell receptor beta chains in this list originate from one sample, sequenced in a study of CD8+CD57+ T cells in acquired aplastic anemia. According to the study, genomic DNA was the template for TCR beta VDJ and CDR3 profiling. TCRdb re-called the reads through MiXCR, storing one row per CDR3 protein. The sample yields 270,000 or so distinct CDR3 sequences, around 82% seen once. By flow cytometry, patients selected for sequencing had shown an expansion of CD8+CD57+ cells. Sequencing input: sorted CD4+, CD8+, or CD8+CD57+ T cells (not recorded which) from PBMCs. The source is a human donor with aplastic anemia.

The chain carries TRBV7-2 and TRBJ1-6; D not certain. The CDR3 sequence is 16 residues long. Germline-derived CDR1 and CDR2 are SGHTA and FQGNSA. Trimming shortened V by 5 bases and J by 7 bases, and 18 bases separated the two germline ends. The CDR3 protein is CASSPRELGSNSPLHF. The CDR3 nucleotides read TGTGCCAGCAGCCCGCGGGAACTCGGTAGCAATTCACCCCTCCACTTT.

This clonotype occurred many times. This chain links TRBV9 with TRBJ1-3; D remains ambiguous. Trimming shortened V by 0 bases and J by 4 bases, and 8 bases separated the two germline ends. Germline loops: CDR1 SGDLS, CDR2 YYNGEE. This CDR3 region has 14 residues. CDR3 loop: CASSVEGWGNTIYF. The CDR3 DNA follows: TGTGCCAGCAGCGTAGAAGGGTGGGGAAACACCATATATTTT.

The chain uses TRBV2 and TRBJ1-1; D perhaps matches TRBD1 (5 bases). This CDR3 has 13 residues. Germline V lookup: CDR1 SNHLY, CDR2 FYNNEI. Deletions cut 4 bases from V and 4 bases from J, with 10 bases between. The CDR3 protein is CASSGVGGTEAFF. The CDR3, as DNA: TGTGCCAGCAGTGGGGTGGGGGGCACTGAAGCTTTCTTT.

This clonotype came up a few times. A read error may produce the germline difference seen at one junction end. The chain couples TRBV15 to TRBJ2-5; 10 bases line up with TRBD2. Germline CDR1 and CDR2: LNHNV and YYDKDF (reference sequence). There are 14 residues in the CDR3. CDR3 protein: CATSREGASGGQHF. CDR3 sequence (DNA): TGTGCCACCAGCAGAGAGGGCGCTAGCGGGGGTCAGCACTTC.

This clonotype appeared a single time. The CDR3 does not end in the conserved phenylalanine or tryptophan, so this is likely a read error. Because the CDR3's place on the DNA is in doubt, the DNA is left out and the CDR3 is given as listed by TCRdb. This CDR3 is CASSVAGSYGAY. V usage is TRBV7-9 and J usage is TRBJ2-4; whether TRBD1, the table's D call, matches the DNA was not checked. Termini included, the CDR3 measures 12 amino acids. The germline gives CDR1 SEHNR, CDR2 FQNEAQ (reference sequence).

As to this clonotype: At one end the junction does not follow the germline gene, possibly because of a read error. This chain uses TRBV6-5 with TRBJ2-3; either TRBD1 or TRBD2 may supply D (5 bases each). The CDR3 runs 17 residues. Germline V gene lookup returns CDR1 MNHEY and CDR2 SVGAGI. Here the CDR3 reads CASTPAGAVPQGDTQYF. As DNA, the CDR3 is TGCGCCAGCACTCCCGCGGGTGCGGTGCCCCAGGGAGATACGCAGTATTTT.

The chain carries TRBV2 and TRBJ1-5, with TRBD1 as a possible D gene (5 bases). V dropped 8 bases and J dropped 7 bases, with 15 bases sitting between them. Germline V gene data show CDR1 as SNHLY and CDR2 as FYNNEI. The CDR3 contains 13 residues. CDR3 region: CASGHTGTQPQHF. The CDR3 region has the DNA TGTGCCAGCGGCCATACAGGCACACAGCCCCAGCATTTT.

The CDR3 sequence: CASRGQYNYGYTF. CDR3 DNA: TGTGCCAGCAGGGGACAGTACAACTATGGCTACACCTTC. V gene TRBV6-5 combines with J gene TRBJ1-2; TRBD1 agrees at 7 bases. This CDR3 contains 13 residues. The trim removed 6 bases at V and 2 bases at J, leaving 3 bases unmatched. Germline-derived CDR1 and CDR2 are MNHEY and SVGAGI.

This clonotype came up a few times. The chain couples TRBV7-9 to TRBJ2-1; D may correspond to TRBD1 or TRBD2 (5 bases each). V was clipped by 5 bases and J by 4 bases, with 9 bases between them. The CDR3 has 13 amino acids. In germline, CDR1 is SEHNR, CDR2 FQNEAQ (reference sequence). CDR3 protein: CASSPGPYNEQFF. The CDR3, as DNA: TGTGCCAGCAGCCCGGGACCGTACAATGAGCAGTTCTTC.

This clonotype was observed once. This chain joins TRBV7-3 and TRBJ2-7; 8 bases agree with TRBD2. V was clipped by 6 bases and J by 4 bases; unmatched bases: 20. The germline V gene encodes CDR1 SGHTA and CDR2 FQGTGA. CDR3 size: 18 residues. In DNA, the CDR3 is TGTGCCAGCAGTTTTAGCGGGACTTGGGGAGCGCCCCAGTACGAGCAGTACGTC. Translating it yields CASSFSGTWGAPQYEQYV.

Only a few counts were recorded for this clonotype. This may be a read error, as it is one base from a much larger clone. The chain employs TRBV9 and TRBJ1-1; D gene ambiguous. CDR1 is SGDLS, CDR2 YYNGEE, per germline. V lost 7 bases and J 11 bases, leaving 27 bases between the germline ends. The CDR3 runs 15 residues. The CDR3 sequence: CASGVAGNSQYFAFF. As DNA, the CDR3 is TGTGCCAGCGGAGTAGCTGGGAACAGTCAGTACTTCGCTTTCTTT.

This clonotype appeared once. CDR3 sequence reads: CASSWTSGYVDNLFF. The CDR3 nucleotides read TGTGCCAGCAGCTGGACTAGCGGCTACGTGGATAACCTGTTCTTC. This sequence joins TRBV7-9 and TRBJ2-1; 10 nucleotides align to TRBD2. The CDR3 spans 15 residues. V dropped 4 bases and J dropped 15; count of bases not matched to a gene: 15. Germline CDR1 is SEHNR and CDR2 is FQNEAQ (reference sequence).

The chain recombines TRBV6-4 with TRBJ2-2; D ambiguous. The CDR3 contains 14 residues. V lost 2 bases to trimming and J lost 3 bases, with 7 bases between them. Germline assignment: CDR1 MRHNA and CDR2 SNTAGT. The CDR3 nucleotides read TGTGCCAGCAGTGACGGGCAGGACACCGGGGAGCTGTTTTTT. Protein sequence: CASSDGQDTGELFF.

The V and J genes are TRBV7-9 and TRBJ1-2, with D perhaps matching TRBD1 (5 bases). Germline-derived CDR1 and CDR2 are SEHNR and FQNEAQ (reference sequence). The V gene lost 3 bases and the J gene lost 14 bases, with 25 bases spanning the gap. The CDR3 covers 15 residues. Here the CDR3 DNA reads TGTGCCAGCAGCTTTAAAAGAAGCGGGGGGTATGGTGAGACCTTC. It yields the protein CASSFKRSGGYGETF.

The V and J genes are TRBV15 and TRBJ2-5; D possibly uses TRBD1 or TRBD2 (6 bases each). Germline-derived CDR1 and CDR2 are LNHNV and YYDKDF (reference sequence). CDR3 length equals 15 residues. V lost 4 bases, J lost 9 bases, and 21 bases lay in between. The CDR3 DNA follows: TGTGCCACCAGCACAACTAGCCAGGGGCGAAAGGCCCAGTACTTC. This codes for CATSTTSQGRKAQYF.

About this clonotype itself: Compared with germline, one end of the junction differs, possibly owing to a read error. The chain combines TRBV5-5 with TRBJ1-5; 7 bases agree with TRBD1. The V gene's germline CDR1 is SGHKS and CDR2 YYEKEE (reference sequence). The CDR3 is 15 residues long. CDR3 sequence: CAGSAGTVSSQPQHF. The CDR3 DNA is TGTGCCGGCAGCGCCGGGACAGTAAGCAGTCAGCCCCAGCATTTT.

On this clonotype itself: Sequence at one end of the junction differs from germline and may be a read error. The chain is built from TRBV7-8 and TRBJ2-3; D gene uncertain. This CDR3 spans 13 amino acids. Germline V gene sequence: CDR1 SGHVS, CDR2 FQNEAQ. The CDR3: CASSYGPKDTPYF. The CDR3 nucleotides read TGTGCCAGCAGCTACGGGCCAAAAGATACGCCGTATTTC.

The CDR3 nucleotides are TGTGCCAGCAGCGCAGGGACAGGGGGCAACGAGCAGTACTTC. Translated: CASSAGTGGNEQYF. The chain has TRBV9 and TRBJ2-7; 12 bases align to TRBD1. V dropped 3 bases and J dropped 5; count of bases not matched to a gene: 3. CDR3 length equals 14 residues. In germline, CDR1 is SGDLS, CDR2 YYNGEE.

As to this clonotype: This CDR3 is missing its conserved last phenylalanine or tryptophan, likely due to a read error. The limits of the CDR3 on the DNA are not certain, so only TCRdb's listed CDR3 is given. V gene TRBV7-9 combines with J gene TRBJ2-1. Germline V gives CDR1 SEHNR, CDR2 FQNEAQ (reference sequence). The CDR3 numbers 13 amino acids, ends counted. This chain's CDR3 is CASSSADTQYLFP.

J is TRBJ2-7 and V is TRBV15; the D is unclear. Trimming removed 0 bases from V and 7 bases from J, with 10 bases in between. CDR1 is LNHNV, CDR2 YYDKDF, per germline (reference sequence). This CDR3 is built from 13 residues. As DNA, the CDR3 is TGTGCCACCAGCAGAGATATCGATCGTGAGCAGTACTTC. Its translation: CATSRDIDREQYF.

This chain links TRBV7-9 with TRBJ2-7; D may be TRBD2 (6 bases). This CDR3 region has 16 residues. Germline V gene lookup returns CDR1 SEHNR and CDR2 FQNEAQ (reference sequence). V shed 1 base and J shed 2 bases, with 15 bases lying between them. The CDR3 DNA sequence: TGTGCCAGCAGCTTAGAACTGGCGGGAACGACCTACGAGCAGTACGTC. Its translation: CASSLELAGTTYEQYV.

The rearrangement joins TRBV7-2 to TRBJ1-5; D unresolved. Germline V gives CDR1 SGHTA, CDR2 FQGNSA. V lost 6 bases and J lost 0, with 9 bases in between. This CDR3 spans 14 amino acids. CDR3 sequence: CASSDLNSNQPQHF. CDR3 DNA sequence: TGTGCCAGCAGTGACCTGAATAGCAATCAGCCCCAGCATTTT.

This clonotype was seen a single time. A read error may produce the germline difference seen at one junction end. The rearrangement joins TRBV7-3 to TRBJ1-2; a weak D match, TRBD1 (5 bases). The CDR3 consists of 14 residues. Germline CDR1 reads SGHTA; CDR2 reads FQGTGA. The CDR3 loop is CASSLTKRGCYNTF. In nucleotides, the CDR3 is TGTGCCAGCAGCTTAACGAAGCGGGGGTGCTACAATACGTTC.

This clonotype was seen just once. At one boundary the junction diverges from the germline segment, which might be a read error. The rearrangement joins TRBV2 to TRBJ2-5; D is possibly TRBD1 or TRBD2 (6 bases each). Germline V gives CDR1 SNHLY, CDR2 FYNNEI. The CDR3 has 14 amino acids. CDR3 coding DNA: TGTGCCACCAGCAGGGGCAGCGGGCAAGAGACCGAGTCCTTC. Its translation is CATSRGSGQETESF.

This clonotype was seen at least ten times. V gene TRBV6-5 combines with J gene TRBJ2-2; 8 bases agree with TRBD2. After removal of 3 bases from V and 7 bases from J, the junction contained 7 bases not matched to a gene. The length of the CDR3 is 15 residues. Germline V gene sequence: CDR1 MNHEY, CDR2 SVGAGI. The CDR3 DNA is TGTGCCAGCAGTTATGACGGGAGGGACCTCGGGGAGCTGTTTTTT. This gives the protein CASSYDGRDLGELFF.

The gene calls are TRBV7-8 and TRBJ2-1, with 7 bases aligning to TRBD1. Germline V gene data show CDR1 as SGHVS and CDR2 as FQNEAQ. The length of the CDR3 is 16 residues. Germline trimming cut 3 bases from V and 13 bases from J; bases unmatched to any gene: 18. CDR3 DNA: TGTGCCAGCAGCTTTCATCCAGACGGGACAGCCGTTGACCAGTTCTTC. The encoded protein is CASSFHPDGTAVDQFF.

The table lists this clonotype with a count of one. V is TRBV5-5 and J is TRBJ2-3; TRBD2 might be the D (6 bases). This CDR3 is built from 16 residues. Germline lookup yields CDR1 SGHKS and CDR2 YYEKEE (reference sequence). The V end was cut by 4 bases, the J end by 2 bases, with 17 bases between. The CDR3 bases are TGTGCCAGCAGCCTCTTGGAGGGGCCATACACAGATACGCAGTATTTT. The encoded protein is CASSLLEGPYTDTQYF.

The CDR3 loop reads CASSDGGAEQQYF. The CDR3 region has the DNA TGTGCCAGCAGTGATGGGGGCGCGGAGCAGCAGTACTTC. This chain connects TRBV7-2 to TRBJ2-1, with TRBD1 as a possible D gene (6 bases). The J call is uncertain, as TRBJ2-7 better fits the DNA end. The CDR3 is made up of 13 amino acids. The germline gives CDR1 SGHTA, CDR2 FQGNSA.

The chain is built from TRBV24-1 and TRBJ2-1; TRBD2 might be the D (6 bases). Trimming cost V 9 bases and J 9 bases, with 20 bases left between them. CDR3 length equals 14 residues. Germline CDR1 is KGHDR and CDR2 is SFDVKD. The chain's CDR3 is CATGNSGSRVEQFF. The DNA of the CDR3 is TGTGCCACCGGGAATAGCGGAAGTAGGGTTGAGCAGTTCTTC.

The V gene is TRBV15, the J gene TRBJ2-7; the D is unclear. There are 14 residues in the CDR3. The V and J ends lost 3 bases and 2 bases respectively, with 11 bases between them. Germline V lookup: CDR1 LNHNV, CDR2 YYDKDF (reference sequence). Here the CDR3 reads CATSRRTRPYEQYF. CDR3 DNA: TGTGCCACCAGCAGGAGGACCCGACCCTACGAGCAGTACTTC.

The V and J genes are TRBV5-4 and TRBJ1-6, with a tentative D call TRBD1 (5 bases). Germline CDR1 is SGHNT and CDR2 is YYREEE (reference sequence). This CDR3 comprises 16 residues. V lost 4 bases and J 3 bases, leaving 14 bases between the germline ends. The CDR3 spells CASSRGATVYNSPLHF. The CDR3 DNA reads TGTGCCAGCAGCCGTGGGGCCACGGTCTATAATTCACCCCTCCACTTT.

Comment on this clonotype: One junction end disagrees with the germline gene, perhaps due to a read error. The chain is built from TRBV9 and TRBJ2-7; tentative D call: TRBD2 (5 bases). The germline gives CDR1 SGDLS, CDR2 YYNGEE. The CDR3 is 15 residues long. The CDR3 is CASSVGGSASYEQYF. The CDR3 nucleotides are TGTGCCAGTAGCGTAGGAGGATCGGCCTCCTACGAGCAGTACTTC.